The rows below give T cell receptor beta chains drawn from one sample of a study of blood T cell repertoires in COVID-19. The protocol was immunoSEQ multiplex PCR, while the TCRdb copy is restricted to in-frame clones and leaves out a portion. The sample comprises just over 300,000 clones, roughly 90% of which are singletons, and over 9% rests with the top ten. Specimen: PBMCs or T cells enriched from blood (not recorded which). These receptors originate from a woman aged 40 to 55 who had recovered from COVID-19. CDR3s include the opening cysteine and the closing phenylalanine or tryptophan. Each record gives: D gene, V gene, J gene, clone size, CDR3 protein, CDR3 DNA. The D gene is left open where the match is weak. Size is omitted from some rows. Given values are once, few, many or a class for expanded clones.

>NA|TRBV3-1/TRBV3-2|TRBJ1-1|NA
CASSPEQGWTEAFF
TGTGCCAGCAGCCCCGAGCAGGGCTGGACTGAAGCTTTCTTT
>NA|TRBV28|TRBJ1-5|NA
CASSPLDRLLGDGNQPQHF
TGTGCCAGCAGTCCGCTCGATAGACTTTTAGGAGATGGCAATCAGCCCCAGCATTTT
>TRBD1|TRBV7-2|TRBJ2-7|NA
CASSTGQPYEQYF
TGTGCCAGCAGCACGGGACAGCCCTACGAGCAGTACTTC
>TRBD1|TRBV5-1|TRBJ2-2|NA
CASSLGTGNTGELFF
TGCGCCAGCAGCTTAGGGACAGGGAACACCGGGGAGCTGTTTTTT
>TRBD1|TRBV5-4|TRBJ2-5|NA
CASRVTGGAQTQYF
TGTGCCAGCAGAGTGACAGGGGGCGCCCAGACCCAGTACTTC
>NA|TRBV5-1|TRBJ1-6|NA
CASSGAGKSPLHF
TGCGCCAGCAGCGGGGCTGGAAAGTCACCCCTCCACTTT
>TRBD2|TRBV7-2|TRBJ2-1|NA
CASSSRTSYNEQFF
TGTGCCAGCAGCTCCCGGACTAGCTACAATGAGCAGTTCTTC
>TRBD2|TRBV11-2|TRBJ2-7|NA
CASSSVAGATYEQYF
TGTGCCAGCAGCTCCGTAGCGGGAGCCACCTACGAGCAGTACTTC
>NA|TRBV15|TRBJ1-1|NA
CATAPREGPIYTEAFF
TGTGCCACCGCCCCCAGGGAGGGGCCAATCTACACTGAAGCTTTCTTT
>NA|TRBV5-1|TRBJ2-1|NA
CASSLLQGSENEQFF
TGCGCCAGCAGCCTACTGCAGGGGTCGGAGAATGAGCAGTTCTTC
>TRBD1|TRBV23-1|TRBJ1-3|once
CASLTATGEIENTIYF
TGCGCCAGCCTAACCGCGACAGGGGAAATAGAAAACACCATATATTTT
>TRBD1|TRBV19|TRBJ2-7|NA
CASSPWDSSYEQYF
TGTGCCAGTAGTCCCTGGGACAGCTCCTACGAGCAGTACTTC
>NA|TRBV5-1|TRBJ2-3|NA
CASSFSRDSQRTQYF
TGCGCCAGCAGCTTCTCCCGGGACTCCCAGCGTACGCAGTATTTT
>TRBD1|TRBV19|TRBJ1-2|once
CASSIIGGQGIYGYTF
TGTGCCAGTAGTATTATTGGGGGACAGGGAATTTATGGCTACACCTTC
>NA|TRBV4-3|TRBJ1-5|NA
CASSQDREVQPQHF
TGCGCCAGCAGCCAAGACAGGGAAGTTCAGCCCCAGCATTTT
>NA|TRBV5-4|TRBJ1-4|NA
CASSLSPGDEKLFF
TGTGCCAGCAGCTTATCCCCCGGAGATGAAAAACTGTTTTTT
>TRBD1|TRBV28|TRBJ2-7|NA
CASSLPSQGTGTPYEQYF
TGTGCCAGCAGTTTACCCTCCCAGGGGACAGGGACCCCCTACGAGCAGTACTTC
>NA|TRBV12-3/TRBV12-4|TRBJ1-1|NA
CASSWANTEAFF
TGTGCCAGCAGTTGGGCGAACACTGAAGCTTTCTTT
>NA|TRBV28|TRBJ1-5|NA
CASRGGEQPQHF
TGTGCCAGCAGAGGGGGTGAGCAGCCCCAGCATTTT
>TRBD2|TRBV4-1|TRBJ2-3|NA
CASSHQHGTSLAPDTQYF
TGCGCCAGCAGCCACCAGCACGGGACTAGCTTAGCTCCAGATACGCAGTATTTT
>TRBD1|TRBV24-1|TRBJ2-5|NA
CATSEATGVGETQYF
TGTGCCACCAGTGAGGCCACAGGGGTGGGAGAGACCCAGTACTTC
>NA|TRBV7-8|TRBJ2-7|NA
CASSLEYTAYEQYF
TGTGCCAGCAGCTTAGAGTACACAGCCTACGAGCAGTACTTC
>NA|TRBV5-4|TRBJ1-5|NA
CASSLGGDQPQHF
TGTGCCAGCAGCCTCGGCGGGGATCAGCCCCAGCATTTT
>NA|TRBV21-1|TRBJ1-1|once
CASSKEGGAPPRTEAFF
TGTGCCAGCAGCAAAGAAGGAGGGGCCCCCCCGAGGACTGAAGCTTTCTTT
>NA|TRBV6-2/TRBV6-3|TRBJ2-1|NA
CASSSRGALTHNEQFF
TGTGCCAGCAGCAGCCGGGGGGCCCTCACTCACAATGAGCAGTTCTTC
>NA|TRBV27|TRBJ1-2|NA
CASRHDNYGYTF
TGTGCCAGCAGACACGATAACTATGGCTACACCTTC
>NA|TRBV18|TRBJ2-7|NA
CASSVGGGSYEQYF
TGTGCCAGCTCAGTGGGAGGAGGGTCCTACGAGCAGTACTTC